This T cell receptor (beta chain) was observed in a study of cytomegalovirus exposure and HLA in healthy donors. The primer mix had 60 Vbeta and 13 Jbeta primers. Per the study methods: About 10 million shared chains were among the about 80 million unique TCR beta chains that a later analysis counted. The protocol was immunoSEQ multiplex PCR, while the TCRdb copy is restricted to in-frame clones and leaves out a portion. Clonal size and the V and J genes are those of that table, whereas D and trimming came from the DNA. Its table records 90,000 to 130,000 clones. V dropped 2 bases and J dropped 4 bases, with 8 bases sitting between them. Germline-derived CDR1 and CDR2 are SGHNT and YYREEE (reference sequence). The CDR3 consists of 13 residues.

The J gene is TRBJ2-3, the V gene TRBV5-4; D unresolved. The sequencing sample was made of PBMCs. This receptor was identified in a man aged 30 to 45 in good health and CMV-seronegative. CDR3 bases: TGTGCCAGCAGCTTTTCTAGTCCAGATACGCAGTATTTT. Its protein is CASSFSSPDTQYF. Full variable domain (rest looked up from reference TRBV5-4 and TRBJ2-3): ETGVTQSPTHLIKTRGQQVTLRCSSQSGHNTVSWYQQALGQGPQFIFQYYREEENGRGNFPPRFSGLQFPNYSSELNVNALELDDSALYLCASSFSSPDTQYFGPGTRLTVL.